The entry below gives a single T cell receptor beta chain sequence along with its context. Antigen specificity is unknown. The data were obtained in a study of CD8 T cells in ankylosing spondylitis. Study results and limitations: Significantly higher representation of disease-linked clones was reported for matched ankylosing spondylitis synovial fluid. Apparently characteristic of ankylosing spondylitis blood was a TCR beta motif (about 8 highly homologous variants). The disease-linked clones had a CD8+ phenotype and low blood frequencies.

Making use of molecular barcodes, quantitative 5'-RACE generated TCR beta libraries. TCRdb re-analysed the 5' RACE reads in MiXCR, keeping a single row per CDR3 protein. This table holds roughly 150,000 distinct CDR3 sequences, roughly 30% found once. Germline values: CDR1 MDHEN, CDR2 SYDVKM. Trimming took 8 bases from V and 1 from J, leaving 20 bases between them. The CDR3 loop spans 16 amino acids. The receptor was derived from a male donor with ankylosing spondylitis. This chain connects TRBV28 to TRBJ1-2, with D possibly TRBD1 on 5 matching bases. Sequencing input: synovial fluid, either unsorted or a sorted T cell fraction (not recorded which). The CDR3 DNA reads as TGTGCCAGCGAAAACATCGGGACTGATAATAACTATGGCTACACCTTC. Encoded protein: CASENIGTDNNYGYTF.